Listed below are T cell receptor beta chains from one sample, sequenced in a study of T cells in Graves' hyperthyroidism and ophthalmopathy. A single record per CDR3 protein comes from TCRdb applying MiXCR to the multiplex PCR reads. The data contain some 490,000 distinct CDR3 sequences, 15% to 20% of them seen just once; the ten biggest clones take up approximately 30%. Sequenced material: blood. The source is a woman aged 30 to 39 with Graves' ophthalmopathy. Both conserved end residues are trimmed from each CDR3. The order of the fields is J gene, V gene, CDR3 protein.

J gene: TRBJ2-1
V gene: TRBV7-6
CDR3 protein: ASSLEAEDNEQF

J gene: TRBJ1-2
V gene: TRBV28
CDR3 protein: ASSVWGRGYGYT

J gene: TRBJ2-1
V gene: TRBV11-2
CDR3 protein: ASSGLAGVPDSYNEQF

J gene: TRBJ2-7
V gene: TRBV28
CDR3 protein: ASSTGTSGRSYEQY

J gene: TRBJ2-5
V gene: TRBV3-1
CDR3 protein: ASSQDMAGGWETQY

J gene: TRBJ2-5
V gene: TRBV14
CDR3 protein: ASSQGVSSGETQY

J gene: TRBJ2-7
V gene: TRBV14
CDR3 protein: ASSQRLGLASYEQY

J gene: TRBJ2-1
V gene: TRBV19
CDR3 protein: ASSTTSGSYNEQF

J gene: TRBJ2-1
V gene: TRBV27
CDR3 protein: ASTRSSVDEQF

J gene: TRBJ2-3
V gene: TRBV14
CDR3 protein: ASSQTKHISTDTQY

J gene: TRBJ2-1
V gene: TRBV24-1
CDR3 protein: ATSDSGTF

J gene: TRBJ2-5
V gene: TRBV15
CDR3 protein: ATSLAGGPLPETQY

J gene: TRBJ1-5
V gene: TRBV6-2/TRBV6-3
CDR3 protein: ASSRDRVWSNQPQH

J gene: TRBJ2-2
V gene: TRBV7-2
CDR3 protein: ASSLSRGQRTGELF

J gene: TRBJ2-5
V gene: TRBV19
CDR3 protein: ASSKRGTSGNQETQY

J gene: TRBJ1-4
V gene: TRBV19
CDR3 protein: ASSIGPGRPGVLF

J gene: TRBJ2-7
V gene: TRBV3-1
CDR3 protein: ASSQDGVSLYEQY

J gene: TRBJ2-7
V gene: TRBV28
CDR3 protein: ASSSSSYEQY

J gene: TRBJ1-6
V gene: TRBV5-8
CDR3 protein: ASNSEGSPLH

J gene: TRBJ2-1
V gene: TRBV19
CDR3 protein: ASSIDSGRAEQF

J gene: TRBJ2-1
V gene: TRBV6-2/TRBV6-3
CDR3 protein: ASSYSGTGYNEQF

J gene: TRBJ2-1
V gene: TRBV5-8
CDR3 protein: ASSFRQGHNEQF

J gene: TRBJ2-4
V gene: TRBV20-1
CDR3 protein: SAEDLKNIQY

J gene: TRBJ2-4
V gene: TRBV29-1
CDR3 protein: SIGQGVYGIQY

J gene: TRBJ1-1
V gene: TRBV27
CDR3 protein: ASSLLGQGASGTEAF

J gene: TRBJ2-2
V gene: TRBV11-3
CDR3 protein: ASSLEGQGGTGELF

J gene: TRBJ2-3
V gene: TRBV10-1
CDR3 protein: ASSDQKGGSRDTDTQY

J gene: TRBJ1-2
V gene: TRBV4-3
CDR3 protein: ASSQASGADYGYT

J gene: TRBJ1-1
V gene: TRBV11-2
CDR3 protein: ASSFWGGAAF

J gene: TRBJ2-1
V gene: TRBV28
CDR3 protein: ASSFGRGNEQF

J gene: TRBJ1-3
V gene: TRBV6-1
CDR3 protein: ASREGGNTIY

J gene: TRBJ2-7
V gene: TRBV18
CDR3 protein: ASSPPVSDEQY

J gene: TRBJ2-3
V gene: TRBV28
CDR3 protein: ASSLSSSAASGKRDTQY

J gene: TRBJ1-4
V gene: TRBV6-1
CDR3 protein: ASRTTWTGAEKLF

J gene: TRBJ2-7
V gene: TRBV5-1
CDR3 protein: ASSYRDRGDEQY

J gene: TRBJ1-2
V gene: TRBV15
CDR3 protein: ATSRGAALYGYT

J gene: TRBJ1-2
V gene: TRBV11-1
CDR3 protein: ASSQGVSGYT